The 4 T cell receptor beta chains below all came from one sample that was sequenced in a study of T cells after yellow fever vaccination. In TCRdb, the 5' RACE reads were re-called with MiXCR into one record per CDR3 protein. The repertoire holds approximately 260,000 distinct CDR3 sequences, with about 5.2% as singletons. Sequencing used CD4+ T cells sorted from PBMCs, obtained on the day of the yellow fever booster vaccination. Receptor source: a man aged 18 to 30 who received the YFV17D yellow fever vaccine.

The chain carries TRBV20-1 and TRBJ2-3; no clear D gene. The CDR3 is 13 amino acids. Germline V gives CDR1 DFQATT, CDR2 SNEGSKA (reference sequence). V dropped 0 bases and J dropped 1 base, with 5 bases sitting between them. CDR3 coding DNA: TGCAGTGCTAGAGATCCTGGCACAGATACGCAGTATTTT. It codes for CSARDPGTDTQYF.

Ten or more counts support this clonotype. CDR3 DNA: TGTGCCAGCAGCTTCGGGCTCCTCACAGATACGCAGTATTTT. As protein: CASSFGLLTDTQYF. The chain uses TRBV7-2 and TRBJ2-3; no reliable D call. Germline V gene lookup returns CDR1 SGHTA and CDR2 FQGNSA. This CDR3 has 14 residues. V shed 3 bases and J shed 2 bases, with 9 bases lying between them.

This clonotype was observed at least ten times. CDR3 amino acids: CASSFSRGTANYGYTF. In nucleotides, the CDR3 is TGTGCCAGCAGTTTCTCCCGGGGGACTGCTAACTATGGCTACACCTTC. The genes are TRBV12-3 or TRBV12-4 and TRBJ1-2; possible D gene TRBD1, 5 bases. The germline V and J ends were trimmed by 3 bases and 0 bases, with 14 bases remaining between them. The CDR3 contains 16 residues.

This clonotype showed up just a few times. The chain employs TRBV7-2 and TRBJ2-7, with no clear D. The CDR3 totals 12 residues. CDR1 is SGHTA, CDR2 FQGNSA, per germline. V shed 3 bases and J shed 2 bases, with 5 bases lying between them. CDR3 protein: CASSFQAYEQYF. The CDR3 DNA is TGTGCCAGCAGCTTCCAGGCCTACGAGCAGTACTTC. The full variable domain, with the rest looked up from reference TRBV7-2 and TRBJ2-7, is GAGVSQSPSNKVTEKGKDVELRCDPISGHTALYWYRQSLGQGLEFLIYFQGNSAPDKSGLPSDRFSAERTGGSVSTLTIQRTQQEDSAVYLCASSFQAYEQYFGPGTRLTVT.